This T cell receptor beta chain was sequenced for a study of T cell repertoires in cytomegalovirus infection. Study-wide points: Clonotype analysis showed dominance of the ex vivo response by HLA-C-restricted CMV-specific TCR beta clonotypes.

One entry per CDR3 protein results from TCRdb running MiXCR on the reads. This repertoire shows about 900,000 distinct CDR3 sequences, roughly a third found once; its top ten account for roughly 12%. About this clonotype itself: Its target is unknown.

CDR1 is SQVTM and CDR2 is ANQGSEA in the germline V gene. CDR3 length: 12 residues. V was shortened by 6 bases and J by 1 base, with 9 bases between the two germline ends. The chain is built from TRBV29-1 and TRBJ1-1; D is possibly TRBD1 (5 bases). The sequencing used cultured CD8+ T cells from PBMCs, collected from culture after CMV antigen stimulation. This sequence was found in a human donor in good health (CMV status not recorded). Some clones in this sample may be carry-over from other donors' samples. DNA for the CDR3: TGCAGCGTGGGGACGAGGAACACTGAAGCTTTCTTT. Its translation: CSVGTRNTEAFF.